This T cell receptor (beta chain) appears in the sequencing data of a study of T cells in Graves' hyperthyroidism and ophthalmopathy. General study points: The model foresaw ophthalmopathy a median roughly 6.3 months prior to onset. Stable hyperthyroidism and ophthalmopathy were separated using 13 V-J signatures. Clonotypes that were expanded in thyroid above 0.001 mostly appeared in blood too.

This CDR3 is built from 14 residues. Looked up from germline, CDR1 is ENHRY and CDR2 is SYGVKD. Trimming stripped 6 bases from V and 2 bases from J, with 13 bases between. Diagnosis relied on clinical symptoms, serum thyroxine and TRAb, thyroid ultrasound and orbital computed tomography. This clonotype was observed many times. Its antigen is unknown. Amplification of TCR beta CDR3 regions used RNA as the template. A first-round RT-PCR of the TCR CDR3 used the HTBI primer set. One entry per CDR3 protein, called by TCRdb with MiXCR from the multiplex PCR reads. This table holds about 260,000 distinct CDR3 sequences, around 17% found once.

Sequenced material: blood. The receptor comes from a woman under 30 with Graves' ophthalmopathy. The chain uses TRBV10-3 and TRBJ1-1, with a tentative D call TRBD1 (6 bases). The CDR3 DNA reads as TGTGCCATCAGCCCTGGACAGACAAACACTGAAGCTTTCTTT. This gives the protein CAISPGQTNTEAFF.